The table lists the clone carrying this TCR beta chain with many counts. Its matching antigen is unknown. The CDR3 extends 3 residues past the end of the read, so its final part is completed from the germline J gene. The CDR3 covers 15 residues. V was clipped by 2 bases and J by 4 bases, with 12 bases between them. CDR1 is SNHLY, CDR2 FYNNEI, per germline. Heparinized whole blood, 5 to 8 ml, came from each donor. This entry comes from a study of T cell clonality in common variable immunodeficiency. Profiled with immunoSEQ multiplex PCR; TCRdb holds only in-frame clones, not every one. The sample includes about 40,000 clones, none of them occurring once. Study findings and constraints: Repertoire-complication correlations in CVID were limited by patient heterogeneity.

The genes are TRBV2 and TRBJ2-1, with D possibly matching TRBD2 (6 bases). Sequencing was carried out using peripheral blood mononuclear cells. This clonotype was obtained from a person aged 18 to 69 in good health. The CDR3 bases that were read are TGTGCCAGCAGTGAACGGGGGAAACAATACAATGAG. This gives the protein CASSERGKQYNE. The whole CDR3 sequence is CASSERGKQYNEQFF.